The 14 T cell receptor beta chains below come from one sample, sequenced in a study of Graves' ophthalmopathy and Graves' hyperthyroidism. The TCR beta CDR3 regions underwent amplification from RNA transcripts. Investigators did first-round RT-PCR with HTBI primers, then second-round multiplex PCR. TCRdb passed the multiplex PCR reads through MiXCR, listing each CDR3 protein once. The data hold roughly 400,000 distinct CDR3 sequences, with approximately 17% observed a single time. Sequenced: peripheral blood. The receptor set was obtained from an adult woman with stable Graves' hyperthyroidism.

In its sample, this clonotype was seen many times. The chain employs TRBV5-1 and TRBJ1-5; D unclear. The CDR3 is 11 residues long. V dropped 4 bases and J dropped 6 bases, with 5 bases sitting between them. CDR1 and CDR2 from the germline V gene are SGHRS and YFSETQ. DNA for the CDR3: TGCGCCAGCAGCAGGAGTCAGCCCCAGCATTTT. Residues: CASSRSQPQHF.

This clonotype was counted many times. The chain carries TRBV7-2 and TRBJ2-7, with TRBD2 matching 10 bases. The junction had 6 bases not matched to a gene; V was cut back by 5 bases and J by 2 bases. Germline V gene lookup returns CDR1 SGHTA and CDR2 FQGNSA. This CDR3 region has 15 residues. The CDR3 loop reads CASSAIGLAAYEQYF. DNA for the CDR3: TGTGCCAGCAGCGCGATCGGACTAGCGGCCTACGAGCAGTACTTC. Based on the CDR3 plus reference TRBV7-2 and TRBJ2-7, the full variable domain is GAGVSQSPSNKVTEKGKDVELRCDPISGHTALYWYRQSLGQGLEFLIYFQGNSAPDKSGLPSDRFSAERTGGSVSTLTIQRTQQEDSAVYLCASSAIGLAAYEQYFGPGTRLTVT.

On this clonotype: This may be a read error, as it is one base from a much larger clone. Since the CDR3 does not end with the conserved phenylalanine or tryptophan, this likely comes from a read error. In DNA form, the CDR3 reads TGTGCCACCCTCGGGTCTGGGGCCAACGTCCTGACTCTC. Protein product: CATLGSGANVLTL. V is TRBV28 and J is TRBJ2-6; D not resolved. There are 13 residues in the CDR3. Per germline, CDR1 MDHEN and CDR2 SYDVKM. V lost 10 bases and J 1 base, leaving 8 bases between the germline ends.

There are a few counts of this clonotype. The gene calls are TRBV11-2 and TRBJ2-2; TRBD2 matches at 7 bases. V shed 5 bases, J shed 7 bases, and the junction held 16 bases outside the gene matches. Per germline, CDR1 SGHAT and CDR2 FQNNGV. There are 17 residues in the CDR3. In nucleotides, the CDR3 is TGTGCCAGCAGCCACCACCGAGGCGGGAGTTTCCTCGGGGAGCTGTTTTTT. Translation: CASSHHRGGSFLGELFF.

This clonotype was recorded at least ten times. This chain joins TRBV4-2 and TRBJ1-1; D uncertain. Trimming cost V 0 bases and J 0 bases, with 5 bases left between them. CDR1 and CDR2 (germline): LGHNA, YNFKEQ. This CDR3 comprises 14 residues. As DNA, the CDR3 is TGTGCCAGCAGCCAAGAAGGAATGAACACTGAAGCTTTCTTT. Residues: CASSQEGMNTEAFF.

This clonotype has at least ten counts. The chain has TRBV6-2 or TRBV6-3 and TRBJ2-7, with TRBD2 identical over 14 bases. There are 17 residues in the CDR3. Germline V gene sequence: CDR1 MNHEY, CDR2 SVGEGT. Trimming cost V 4 bases and J 6 bases; bases outside gene matches: 11. The CDR3 spells CASSLGLAGVYLSEQYF. For the CDR3, the DNA is TGTGCCAGCAGTTTGGGACTAGCGGGAGTGTATCTATCCGAGCAGTACTTC.

This clonotype was detected many times. The gene calls are TRBV6-5 and TRBJ1-3; TRBD1 agrees at 7 bases. V was clipped by 3 bases and J by 4 bases; unmatched bases: 6. The length of the CDR3 is 15 residues. Germline assignment: CDR1 MNHEY and CDR2 SVGAGI. The CDR3: CASSYNRGGGNTIYF. The CDR3 DNA follows: TGTGCCAGCAGTTATAACAGGGGAGGAGGAAACACCATATATTTT.

The V and J genes are TRBV6-1 and TRBJ1-2; unclear D gene. The CDR3 spans 16 residues. Germline assignment: CDR1 MNHNS and CDR2 SASEGT. The V end was cut by 6 bases, the J end by 4 bases, with 21 bases between. The CDR3 DNA reads as TGTGCCAGCAGGGATAAGGACCGGACTAGGTCCTATGGCTACACCTTC. It yields the protein CASRDKDRTRSYGYTF.

This clonotype was recorded at least ten times. The chain links TRBV20-1 to TRBJ1-5; 8 bases match TRBD1. This CDR3 spans 16 amino acids. With V trimmed by 4 bases and J by 3 bases, 11 bases remained unmatched. Germline CDR1 and CDR2: DFQATT and SNEGSKA (reference sequence). CDR3 in DNA: TGCAGTGCTACACAATTCGGGACAGGCGCCAATCAGCCCCAGCATTTT. Its translation is CSATQFGTGANQPQHF.

This clonotype was counted ten times or more. The rearrangement links TRBV20-1 to TRBJ2-5; D call uncertain. In germline, CDR1 is DFQATT, CDR2 SNEGSKA (reference sequence). This CDR3 is built from 12 residues. V gave up 5 bases and J gave up 2 bases, with 9 bases separating them. Here the CDR3 DNA reads TGCAGTGCTGTTCGGGCGCAAGAGACCCAGTACTTC. It translates to CSAVRAQETQYF.

Many counts were recorded for this clonotype. This chain uses TRBV12-3 or TRBV12-4 with TRBJ2-2, with unresolved D. The CDR3 runs 11 residues. Trimming shortened V by 6 bases and J by 6 bases, and 5 bases separated the two germline ends. The CDR3 spells CASRGAGELFF. The DNA of the CDR3 is TGTGCCAGCAGGGGCGCCGGGGAGCTGTTTTTT.

This clonotype was found a few times. The DNA for the CDR3 is TGTGCCAGCAGCCAAAAGGGGTATCGGCTAGCGGGCGTCTCTGGGGCCAACGTCCTGACTTTC. It yields the protein CASSQKGYRLAGVSGANVLTF. The chain uses TRBV4-2 and TRBJ2-6; TRBD2 matches at 8 bases. The CDR3 runs to 21 residues. The V and J ends lost 2 bases and 0 bases, in that order; junction bases with no gene match: 15. Germline lookup yields CDR1 LGHNA and CDR2 YNFKEQ.

This clonotype was counted ten times or more. V usage is TRBV6-1 and J usage is TRBJ2-5, with 8 bases aligning to TRBD2. Losses at the gene ends were 6 bases for V and 1 base for J; bases not matched to a gene: 4. CDR1 is MNHNS and CDR2 is SASEGT in the germline V gene. The CDR3 runs to 14 residues. The DNA for the CDR3 is TGTGCCAGCAGGATAGCGGGAATCCAAGAGACCCAGTACTTC. Its protein product is CASRIAGIQETQYF.

This clonotype was observed at least ten times. The chain combines TRBV10-3 with TRBJ1-2; 8 bases are a match to TRBD1. Unmatched junction bases numbered 4, after V lost 2 bases and J lost 8 bases. There are 13 residues in the CDR3. Germline V gene lookup returns CDR1 ENHRY and CDR2 SYGVKD. The CDR3 spells CAISEQDRDGYTF. CDR3 sequence (DNA): TGTGCCATCAGTGAGCAGGACAGGGACGGCTACACCTTC.